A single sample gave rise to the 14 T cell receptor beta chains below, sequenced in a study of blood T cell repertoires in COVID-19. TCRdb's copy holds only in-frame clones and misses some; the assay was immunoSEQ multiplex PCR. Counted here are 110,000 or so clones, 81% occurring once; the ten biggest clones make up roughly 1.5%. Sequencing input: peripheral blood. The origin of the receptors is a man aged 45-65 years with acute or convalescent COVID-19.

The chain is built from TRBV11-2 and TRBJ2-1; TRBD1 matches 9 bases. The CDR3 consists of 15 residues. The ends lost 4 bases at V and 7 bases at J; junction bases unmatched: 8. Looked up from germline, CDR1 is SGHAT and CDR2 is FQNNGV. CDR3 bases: TGTGCCAGCAGCTCTTTAACAGGGACAGGGAATGAGCAGTTCTTC. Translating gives CASSSLTGTGNEQFF.

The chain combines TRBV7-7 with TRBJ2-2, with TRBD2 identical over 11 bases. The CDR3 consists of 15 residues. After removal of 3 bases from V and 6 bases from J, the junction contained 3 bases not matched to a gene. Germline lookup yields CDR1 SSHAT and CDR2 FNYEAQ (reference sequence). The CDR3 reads CASSFIAGGSGELFF. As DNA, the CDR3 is TGTGCCAGCAGCTTTATAGCGGGGGGGTCCGGGGAGCTGTTTTTT. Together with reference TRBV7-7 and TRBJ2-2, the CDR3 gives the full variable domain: GAGVSQSPRYKVTKRGQDVTLRCDPISSHATLYWYQQALGQGPEFLTYFNYEAQPDKSGLPSDRFSAERPEGSISTLTIQRTEQRDSAMYRCASSFIAGGSGELFFGEGSRLTVL.

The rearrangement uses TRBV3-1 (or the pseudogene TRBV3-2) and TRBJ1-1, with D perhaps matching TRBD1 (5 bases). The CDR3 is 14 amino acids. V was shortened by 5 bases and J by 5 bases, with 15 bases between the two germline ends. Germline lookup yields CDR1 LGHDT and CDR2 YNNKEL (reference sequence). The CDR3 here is CASSAPGGITEAFF. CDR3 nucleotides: TGTGCCAGCAGCGCCCCCGGGGGGATTACTGAAGCTTTCTTT.

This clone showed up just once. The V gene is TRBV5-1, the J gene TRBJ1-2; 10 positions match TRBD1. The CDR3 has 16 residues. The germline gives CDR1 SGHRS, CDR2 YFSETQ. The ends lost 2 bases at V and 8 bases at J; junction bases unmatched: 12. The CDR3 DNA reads TGCGCCAGCAGCTTCGGCCCGGGACAGGGGTCGGTCGGCTACACCTTC. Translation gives CASSFGPGQGSVGYTF. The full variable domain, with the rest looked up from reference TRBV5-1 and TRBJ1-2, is KAGVTQTPRYLIKTRGQQVTLSCSPISGHRSVSWYQQTPGQGLQFLFEYFSETQRNKGNFPGRFSGRQFSNSRSEMNVSTLELGDSALYLCASSFGPGQGSVGYTFGSGTRLTVV.

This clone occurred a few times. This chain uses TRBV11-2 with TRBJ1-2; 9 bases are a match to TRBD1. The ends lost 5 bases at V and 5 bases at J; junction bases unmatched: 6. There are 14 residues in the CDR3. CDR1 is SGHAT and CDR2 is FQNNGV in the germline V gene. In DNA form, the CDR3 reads TGTGCCAGCAGCCGTCAGACAGGGGGTTATGGCTACACCTTC. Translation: CASSRQTGGYGYTF.

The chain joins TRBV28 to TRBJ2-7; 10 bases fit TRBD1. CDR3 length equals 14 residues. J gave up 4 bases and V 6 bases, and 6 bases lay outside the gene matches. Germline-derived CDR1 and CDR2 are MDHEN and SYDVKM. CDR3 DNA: TGTGCCAGCAGGGGGCGGGACAGGGGTTACGAGCAGTACGTC. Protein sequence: CASRGRDRGYEQYV.

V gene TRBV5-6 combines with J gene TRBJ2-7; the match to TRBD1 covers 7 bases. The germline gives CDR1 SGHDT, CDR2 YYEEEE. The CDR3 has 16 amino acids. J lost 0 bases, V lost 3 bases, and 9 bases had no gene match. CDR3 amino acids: CASSSGQASSSYEQYF. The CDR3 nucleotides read TGTGCCAGCAGCTCCGGACAGGCGTCCTCCTCCTACGAGCAGTACTTC.

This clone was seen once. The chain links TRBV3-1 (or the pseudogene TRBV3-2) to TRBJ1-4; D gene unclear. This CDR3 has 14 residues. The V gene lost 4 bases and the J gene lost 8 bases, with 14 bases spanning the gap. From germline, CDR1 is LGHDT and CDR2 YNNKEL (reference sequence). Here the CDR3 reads CASSLTVAWEKLFF. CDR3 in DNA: TGTGCCAGCAGCCTTACAGTGGCGTGGGAAAAACTGTTTTTT.

CDR3 DNA sequence: TGTGCCAGCAGTGACGGGGACAGGGAGGCTGGCTACACCTTC. Protein sequence: CASSDGDREAGYTF. The rearrangement joins TRBV6-1 to TRBJ1-2; 9 positions agree with TRBD1. The CDR3 runs 14 residues. Germline V lookup: CDR1 MNHNS, CDR2 SASEGT. V lost 3 bases to trimming and J lost 7 bases; unmatched junction nucleotides: 6.

CDR3 region: CASRPTGSTLHF. The CDR3 DNA reads as TGTGCCAGCAGGCCTACGGGGTCGACCCTCCACTTT. The gene calls are TRBV6-5 and TRBJ1-6; no reliable D call. Trimming removed 6 bases from V and 14 bases from J, with 14 bases in between. CDR1 is MNHEY and CDR2 is SVGAGI in the germline V gene. The CDR3 is made up of 12 amino acids.

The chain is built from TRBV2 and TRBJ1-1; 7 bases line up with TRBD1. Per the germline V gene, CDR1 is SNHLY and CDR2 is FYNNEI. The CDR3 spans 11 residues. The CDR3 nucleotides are TGTGCGGGACAGCGGAACACTGAAGCTTTCTTT. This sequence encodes CAGQRNTEAFF. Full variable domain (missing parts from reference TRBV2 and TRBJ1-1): EPEVTQTPSHQVTQMGQEVILRCVPISNHLYFYWYRQILGQKVEFLVSFYNNEISEKSEIFDDQFSVERPDGSNFTLKIRSTKLEDSAMYFCAGQRNTEAFFGQGTRLTVV.

CDR3 sequence (DNA): TGTGCCAGCAGGGCCTACGGCGGACAGGGGGGATATGGCTACACCTTC. Residues: CASRAYGGQGGYGYTF. The V gene is TRBV2, the J gene TRBJ1-2; TRBD1 matches at 10 bases. From germline, CDR1 is SNHLY and CDR2 FYNNEI. With V trimmed by 6 bases and J by 5 bases, 12 bases remained unmatched. The CDR3 has 16 residues.

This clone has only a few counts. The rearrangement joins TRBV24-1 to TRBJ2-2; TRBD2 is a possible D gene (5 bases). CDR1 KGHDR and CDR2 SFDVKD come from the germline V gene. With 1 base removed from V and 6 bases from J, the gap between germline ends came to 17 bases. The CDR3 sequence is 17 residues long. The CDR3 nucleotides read TGTGCCACCAGTGATTTAAGGCTTTCCCGGGGTGCCGGGGAGCTGTTTTTT. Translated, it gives CATSDLRLSRGAGELFF.

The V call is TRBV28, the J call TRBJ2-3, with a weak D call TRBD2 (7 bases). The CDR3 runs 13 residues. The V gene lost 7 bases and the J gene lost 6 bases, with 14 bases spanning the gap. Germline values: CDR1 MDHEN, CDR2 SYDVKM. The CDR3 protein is CASIWRGRDTQYF. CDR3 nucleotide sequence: TGTGCCAGCATCTGGCGGGGGCGGGATACGCAGTATTTT.